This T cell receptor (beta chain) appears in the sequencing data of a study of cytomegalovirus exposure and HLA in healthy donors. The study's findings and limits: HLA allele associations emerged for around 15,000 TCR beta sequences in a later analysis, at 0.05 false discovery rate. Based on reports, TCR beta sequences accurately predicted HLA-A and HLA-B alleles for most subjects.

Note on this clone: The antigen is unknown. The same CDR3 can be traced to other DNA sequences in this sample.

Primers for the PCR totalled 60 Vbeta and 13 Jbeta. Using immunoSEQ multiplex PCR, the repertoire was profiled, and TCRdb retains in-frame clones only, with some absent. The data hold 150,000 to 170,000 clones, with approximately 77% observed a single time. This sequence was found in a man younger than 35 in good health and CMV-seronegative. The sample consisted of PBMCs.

The CDR3 region has the DNA TGTGCCAGCAGCTTATTGGGACTGATGGAGGGCGGAGAGCTGTTTTTT. Translating it yields CASSLLGLMEGGELFF. This chain uses TRBV7-8 with TRBJ2-2; a weak D match, TRBD2 (6 bases). V lost 2 bases to trimming and J lost 11 bases, with 21 bases between them. CDR1 and CDR2 (germline): SGHVS, FQNEAQ. The CDR3 runs to 16 residues.